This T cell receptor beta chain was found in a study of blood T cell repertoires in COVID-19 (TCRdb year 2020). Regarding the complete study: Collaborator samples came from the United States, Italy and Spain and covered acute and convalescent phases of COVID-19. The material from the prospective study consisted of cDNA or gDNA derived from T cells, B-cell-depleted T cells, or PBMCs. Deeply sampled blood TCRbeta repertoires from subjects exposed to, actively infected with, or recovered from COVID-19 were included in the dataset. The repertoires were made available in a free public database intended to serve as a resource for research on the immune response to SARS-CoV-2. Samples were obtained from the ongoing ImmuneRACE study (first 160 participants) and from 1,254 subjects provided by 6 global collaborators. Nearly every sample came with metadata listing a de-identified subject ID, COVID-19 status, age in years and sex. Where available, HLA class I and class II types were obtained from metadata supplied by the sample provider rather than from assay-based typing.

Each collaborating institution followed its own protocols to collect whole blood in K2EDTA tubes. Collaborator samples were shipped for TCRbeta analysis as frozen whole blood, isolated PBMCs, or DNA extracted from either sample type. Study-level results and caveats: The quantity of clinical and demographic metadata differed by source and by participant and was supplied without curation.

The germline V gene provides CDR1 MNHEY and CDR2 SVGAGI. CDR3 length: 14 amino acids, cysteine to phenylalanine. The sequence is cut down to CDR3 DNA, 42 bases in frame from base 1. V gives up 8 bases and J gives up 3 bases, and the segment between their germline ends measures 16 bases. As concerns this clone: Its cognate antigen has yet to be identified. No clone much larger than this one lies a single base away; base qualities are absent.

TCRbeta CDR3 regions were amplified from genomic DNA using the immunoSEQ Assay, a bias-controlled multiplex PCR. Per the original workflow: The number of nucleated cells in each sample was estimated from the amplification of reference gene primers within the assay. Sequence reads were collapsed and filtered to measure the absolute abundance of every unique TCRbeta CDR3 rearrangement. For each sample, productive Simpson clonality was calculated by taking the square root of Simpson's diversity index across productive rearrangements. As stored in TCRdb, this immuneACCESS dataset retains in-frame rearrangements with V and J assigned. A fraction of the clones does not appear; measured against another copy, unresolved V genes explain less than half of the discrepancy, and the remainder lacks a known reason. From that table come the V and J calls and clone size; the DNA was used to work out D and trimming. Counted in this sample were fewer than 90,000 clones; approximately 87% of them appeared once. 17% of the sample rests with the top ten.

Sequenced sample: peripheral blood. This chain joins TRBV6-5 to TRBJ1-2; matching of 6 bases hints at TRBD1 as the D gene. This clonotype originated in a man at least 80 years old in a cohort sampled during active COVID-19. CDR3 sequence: CASGRKGEYYGYTF. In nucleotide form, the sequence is TGTGCCAGCGGTAGAAAGGGGGAGTACTATGGCTACACCTTC.